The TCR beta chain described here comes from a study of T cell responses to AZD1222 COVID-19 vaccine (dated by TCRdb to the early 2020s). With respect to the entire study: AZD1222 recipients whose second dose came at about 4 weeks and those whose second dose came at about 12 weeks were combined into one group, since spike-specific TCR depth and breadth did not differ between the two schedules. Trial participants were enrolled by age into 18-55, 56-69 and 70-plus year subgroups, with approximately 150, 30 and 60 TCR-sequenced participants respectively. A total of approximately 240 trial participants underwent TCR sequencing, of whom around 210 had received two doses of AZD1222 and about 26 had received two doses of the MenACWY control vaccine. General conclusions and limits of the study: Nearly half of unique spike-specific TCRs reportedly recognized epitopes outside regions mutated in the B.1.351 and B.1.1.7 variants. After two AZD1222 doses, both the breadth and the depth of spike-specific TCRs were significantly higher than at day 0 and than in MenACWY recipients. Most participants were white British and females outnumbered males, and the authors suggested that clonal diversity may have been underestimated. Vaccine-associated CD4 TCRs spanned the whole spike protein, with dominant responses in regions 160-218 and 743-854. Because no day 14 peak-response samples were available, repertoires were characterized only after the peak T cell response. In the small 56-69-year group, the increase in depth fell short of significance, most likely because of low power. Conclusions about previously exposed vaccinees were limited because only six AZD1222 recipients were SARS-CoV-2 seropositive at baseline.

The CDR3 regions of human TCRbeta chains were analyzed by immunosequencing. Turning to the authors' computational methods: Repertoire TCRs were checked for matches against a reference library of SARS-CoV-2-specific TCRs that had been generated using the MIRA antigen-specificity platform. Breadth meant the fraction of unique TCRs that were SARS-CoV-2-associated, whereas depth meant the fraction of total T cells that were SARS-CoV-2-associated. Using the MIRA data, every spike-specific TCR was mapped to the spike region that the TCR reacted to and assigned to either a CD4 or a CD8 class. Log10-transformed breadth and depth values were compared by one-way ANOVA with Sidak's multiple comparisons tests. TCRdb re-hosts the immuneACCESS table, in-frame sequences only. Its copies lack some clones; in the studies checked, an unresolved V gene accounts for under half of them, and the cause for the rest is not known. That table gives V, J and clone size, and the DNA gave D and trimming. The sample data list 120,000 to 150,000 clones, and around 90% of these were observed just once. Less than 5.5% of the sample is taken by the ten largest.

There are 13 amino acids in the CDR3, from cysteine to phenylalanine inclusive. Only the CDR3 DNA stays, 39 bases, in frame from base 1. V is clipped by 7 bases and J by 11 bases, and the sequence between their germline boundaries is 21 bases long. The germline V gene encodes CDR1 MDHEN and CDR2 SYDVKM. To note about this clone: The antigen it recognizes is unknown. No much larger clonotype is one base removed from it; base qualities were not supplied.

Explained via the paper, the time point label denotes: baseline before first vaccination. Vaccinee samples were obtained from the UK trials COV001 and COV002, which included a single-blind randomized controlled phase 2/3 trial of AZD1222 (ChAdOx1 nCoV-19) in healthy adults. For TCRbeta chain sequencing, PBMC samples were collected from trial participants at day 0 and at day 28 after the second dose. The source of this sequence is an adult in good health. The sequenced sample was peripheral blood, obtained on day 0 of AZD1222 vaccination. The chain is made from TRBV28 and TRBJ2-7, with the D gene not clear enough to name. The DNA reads TGTGCCAGCACCTCGCCCCCGGCAGTATCGGAGTACTTC. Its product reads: CASTSPPAVSEYF.